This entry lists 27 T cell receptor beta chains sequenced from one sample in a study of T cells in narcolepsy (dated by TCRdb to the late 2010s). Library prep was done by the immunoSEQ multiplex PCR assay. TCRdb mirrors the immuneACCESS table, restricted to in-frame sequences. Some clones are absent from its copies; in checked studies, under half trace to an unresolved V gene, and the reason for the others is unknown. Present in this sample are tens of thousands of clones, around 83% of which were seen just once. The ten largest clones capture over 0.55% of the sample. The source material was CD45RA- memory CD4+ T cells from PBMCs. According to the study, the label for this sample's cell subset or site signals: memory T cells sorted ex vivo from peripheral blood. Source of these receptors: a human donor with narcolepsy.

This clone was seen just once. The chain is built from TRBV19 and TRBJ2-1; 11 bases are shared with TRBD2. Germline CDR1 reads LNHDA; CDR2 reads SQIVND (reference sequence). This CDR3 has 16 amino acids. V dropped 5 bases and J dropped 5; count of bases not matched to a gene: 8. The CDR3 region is CASSYQLAGVDNEQFF. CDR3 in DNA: TGTGCCAGTAGTTACCAACTAGCGGGAGTAGACAATGAGCAGTTCTTC.

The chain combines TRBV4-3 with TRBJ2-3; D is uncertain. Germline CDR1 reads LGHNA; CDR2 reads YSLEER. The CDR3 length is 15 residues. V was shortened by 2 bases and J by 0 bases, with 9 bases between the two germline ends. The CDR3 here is CASSQQARSTDTQYF. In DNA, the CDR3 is TGCGCCAGCAGCCAACAGGCTAGAAGCACAGATACGCAGTATTTT.

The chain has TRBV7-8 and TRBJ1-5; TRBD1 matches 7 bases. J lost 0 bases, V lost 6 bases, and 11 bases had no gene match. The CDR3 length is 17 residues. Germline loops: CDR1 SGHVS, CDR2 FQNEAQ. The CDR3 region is CASRQGRGENSNQPQHF. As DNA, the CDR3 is TGTGCCAGCAGACAAGGCAGGGGGGAAAATAGCAATCAGCCCCAGCATTTT.

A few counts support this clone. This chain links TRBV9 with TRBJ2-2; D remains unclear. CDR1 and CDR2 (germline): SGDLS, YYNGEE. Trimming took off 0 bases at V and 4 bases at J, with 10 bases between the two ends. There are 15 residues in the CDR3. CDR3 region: CASSVGPELTGELFF. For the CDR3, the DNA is TGTGCCAGCAGCGTAGGACCGGAACTCACCGGGGAGCTGTTTTTT.

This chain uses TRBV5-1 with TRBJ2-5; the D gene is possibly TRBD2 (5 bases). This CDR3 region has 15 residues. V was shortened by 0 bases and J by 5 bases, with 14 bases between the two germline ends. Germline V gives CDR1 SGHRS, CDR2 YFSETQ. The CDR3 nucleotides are TGCGCCAGCAGCTTGGGGACTCAACGCTCGGAGACCCAGTACTTC. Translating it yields CASSLGTQRSETQYF. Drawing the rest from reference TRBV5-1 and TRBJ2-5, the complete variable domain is KAGVTQTPRYLIKTRGQQVTLSCSPISGHRSVSWYQQTPGQGLQFLFEYFSETQRNKGNFPGRFSGRQFSNSRSEMNVSTLELGDSALYLCASSLGTQRSETQYFGPGTRLLVL.

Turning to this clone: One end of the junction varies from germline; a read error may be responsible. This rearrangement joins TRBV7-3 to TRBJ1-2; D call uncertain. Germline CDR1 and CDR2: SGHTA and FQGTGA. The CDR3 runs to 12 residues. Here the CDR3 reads CANSYRGDGYTF. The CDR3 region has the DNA TGTGCCAACAGCTATCGGGGAGATGGCTACACCTTC.

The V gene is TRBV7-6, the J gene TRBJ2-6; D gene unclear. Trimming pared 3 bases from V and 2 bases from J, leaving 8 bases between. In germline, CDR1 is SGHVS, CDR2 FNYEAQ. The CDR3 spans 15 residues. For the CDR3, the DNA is TGTGCCAGCAGCTTGACGACGGCTGGGGCCAACGTCCTGACTTTC. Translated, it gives CASSLTTAGANVLTF.

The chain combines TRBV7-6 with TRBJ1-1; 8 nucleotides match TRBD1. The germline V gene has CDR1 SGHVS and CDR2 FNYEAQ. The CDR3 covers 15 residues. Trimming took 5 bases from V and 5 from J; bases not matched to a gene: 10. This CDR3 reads CASSNDRGGKTEAFF. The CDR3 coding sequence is TGTGCCAGCAGCAACGACAGGGGAGGGAAAACTGAAGCTTTCTTT.

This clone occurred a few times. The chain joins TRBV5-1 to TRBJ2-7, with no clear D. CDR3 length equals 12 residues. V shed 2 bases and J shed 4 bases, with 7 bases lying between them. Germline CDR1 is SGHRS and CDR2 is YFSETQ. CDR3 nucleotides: TGCGCCAGCAGCTTTGGGGATTACGAGCAGTACTTC. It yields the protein CASSFGDYEQYF.

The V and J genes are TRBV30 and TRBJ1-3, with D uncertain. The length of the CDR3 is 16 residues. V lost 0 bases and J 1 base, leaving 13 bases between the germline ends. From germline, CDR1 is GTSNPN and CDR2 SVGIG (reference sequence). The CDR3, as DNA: TGTGCCTGGAGTGTTTTCGGCCGACAATCTGGAAACACCATATATTTT. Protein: CAWSVFGRQSGNTIYF.

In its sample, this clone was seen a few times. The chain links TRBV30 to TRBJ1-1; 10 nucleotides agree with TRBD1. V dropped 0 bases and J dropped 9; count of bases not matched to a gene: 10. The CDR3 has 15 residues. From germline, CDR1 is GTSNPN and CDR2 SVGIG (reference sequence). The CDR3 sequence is CAWSVLGTGAPKAFF. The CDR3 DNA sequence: TGTGCCTGGAGTGTACTTGGGACAGGGGCTCCGAAAGCTTTCTTT.

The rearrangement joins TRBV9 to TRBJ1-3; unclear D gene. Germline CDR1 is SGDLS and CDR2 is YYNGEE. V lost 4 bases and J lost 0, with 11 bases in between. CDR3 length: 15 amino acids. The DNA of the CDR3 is TGTGCCAGCAGCTTAGAGGGTAACTCTGGAAACACCATATATTTT. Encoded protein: CASSLEGNSGNTIYF. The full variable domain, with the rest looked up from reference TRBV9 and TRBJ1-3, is DSGVTQTPKHLITATGQRVTLRCSPRSGDLSVYWYQQSLDQGLQFLIQYYNGEERAKGNILERFSAQQFPDLHSELNLSSLELGDSALYFCASSLEGNSGNTIYFGEGSWLTVV.

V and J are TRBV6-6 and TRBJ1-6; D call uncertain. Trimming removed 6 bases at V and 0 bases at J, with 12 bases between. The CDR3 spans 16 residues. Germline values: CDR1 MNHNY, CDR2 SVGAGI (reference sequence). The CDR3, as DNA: TGTGCCAGCAGCCGCAGGATTAGCTCCTATAATTCACCCCTCCACTTT. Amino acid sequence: CASSRRISSYNSPLHF.

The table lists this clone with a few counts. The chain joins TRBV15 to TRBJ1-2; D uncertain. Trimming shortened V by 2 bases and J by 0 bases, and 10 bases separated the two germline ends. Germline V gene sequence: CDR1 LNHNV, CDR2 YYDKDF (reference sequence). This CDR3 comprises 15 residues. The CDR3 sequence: CATSRTQKSNYGYTF. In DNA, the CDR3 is TGTGCCACCAGCAGAACGCAGAAGTCTAACTATGGCTACACCTTC.

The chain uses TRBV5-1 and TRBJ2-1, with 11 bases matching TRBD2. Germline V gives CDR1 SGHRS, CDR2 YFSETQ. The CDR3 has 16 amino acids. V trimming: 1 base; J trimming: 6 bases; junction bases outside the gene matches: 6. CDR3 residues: CASSLPLAGGFNEQFF. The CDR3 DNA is TGCGCCAGCAGCTTGCCCCTAGCGGGGGGCTTCAATGAGCAGTTCTTC.

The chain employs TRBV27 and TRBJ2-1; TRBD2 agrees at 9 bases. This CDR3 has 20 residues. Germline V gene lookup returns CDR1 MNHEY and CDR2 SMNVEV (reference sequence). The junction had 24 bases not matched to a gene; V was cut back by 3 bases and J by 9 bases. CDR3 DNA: TGTGCCAGCAGTTTTCCGAGCTCTGCGGGACTAGCCTCTCCCCGGGGTGAGCAGTTCTTC. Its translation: CASSFPSSAGLASPRGEQFF.

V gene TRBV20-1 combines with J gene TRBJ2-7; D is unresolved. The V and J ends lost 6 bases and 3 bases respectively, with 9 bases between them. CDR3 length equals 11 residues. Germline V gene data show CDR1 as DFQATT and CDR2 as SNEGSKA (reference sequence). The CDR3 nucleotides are TGCAGTGCCGCGGACGGCTACGAGCAGTACTTC. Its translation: CSAADGYEQYF.

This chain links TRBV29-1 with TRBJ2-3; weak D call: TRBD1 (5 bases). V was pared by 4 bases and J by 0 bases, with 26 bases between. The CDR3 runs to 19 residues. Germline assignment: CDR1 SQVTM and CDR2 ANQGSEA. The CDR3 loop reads CSVVERKPTHTGSTDTQYF. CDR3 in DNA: TGCAGCGTTGTTGAGCGAAAACCGACCCATACAGGAAGCACAGATACGCAGTATTTT.

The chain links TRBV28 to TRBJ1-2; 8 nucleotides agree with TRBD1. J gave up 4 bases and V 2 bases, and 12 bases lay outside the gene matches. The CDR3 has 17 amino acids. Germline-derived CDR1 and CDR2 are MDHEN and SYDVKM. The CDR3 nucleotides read TGTGCCAGCAGTTTAACCGGGACAGGAAGTTTAGGCTATGGCTACACCTTC. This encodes CASSLTGTGSLGYGYTF.

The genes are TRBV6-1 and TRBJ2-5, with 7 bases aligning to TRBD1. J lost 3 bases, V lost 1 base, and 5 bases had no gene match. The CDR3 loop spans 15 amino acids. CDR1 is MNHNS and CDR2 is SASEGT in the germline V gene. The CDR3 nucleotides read TGTGCCAGCAGTGAAGTCTGGCAGGGGGAAGAGACCCAGTACTTC. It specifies CASSEVWQGEETQYF.

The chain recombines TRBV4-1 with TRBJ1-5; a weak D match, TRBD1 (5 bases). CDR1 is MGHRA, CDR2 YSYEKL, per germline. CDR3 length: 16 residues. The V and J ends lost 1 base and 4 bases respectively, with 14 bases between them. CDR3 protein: CASSQARGQLNQPQHF. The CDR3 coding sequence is TGCGCCAGCAGCCAAGCTAGGGGCCAGCTAAATCAGCCCCAGCATTTT.

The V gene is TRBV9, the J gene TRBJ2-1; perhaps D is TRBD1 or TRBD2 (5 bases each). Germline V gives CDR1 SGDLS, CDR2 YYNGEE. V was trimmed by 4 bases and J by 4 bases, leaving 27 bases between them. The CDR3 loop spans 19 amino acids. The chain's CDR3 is CASSHDLPTGLYLYNEQFF. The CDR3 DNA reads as TGTGCCAGCAGCCACGACCTACCAACGGGGCTCTATTTGTACAATGAGCAGTTCTTC. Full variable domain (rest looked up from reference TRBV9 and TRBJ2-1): DSGVTQTPKHLITATGQRVTLRCSPRSGDLSVYWYQQSLDQGLQFLIQYYNGEERAKGNILERFSAQQFPDLHSELNLSSLELGDSALYFCASSHDLPTGLYLYNEQFFGPGTRLTVL.

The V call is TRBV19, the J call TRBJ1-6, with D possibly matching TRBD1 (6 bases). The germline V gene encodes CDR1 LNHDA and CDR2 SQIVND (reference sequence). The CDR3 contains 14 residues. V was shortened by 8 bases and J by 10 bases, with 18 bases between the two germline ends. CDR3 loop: CASLDTGRYSPLHF. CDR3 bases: TGTGCCAGTCTGGACACAGGGAGATACTCACCCCTCCACTTT.

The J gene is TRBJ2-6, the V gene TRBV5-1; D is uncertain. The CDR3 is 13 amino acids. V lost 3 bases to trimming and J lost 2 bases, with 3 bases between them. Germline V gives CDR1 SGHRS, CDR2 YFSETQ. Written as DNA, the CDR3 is TGCGCCAGCAGCTCCGCTGGGGCCAACGTCCTGACTTTC. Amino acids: CASSSAGANVLTF.

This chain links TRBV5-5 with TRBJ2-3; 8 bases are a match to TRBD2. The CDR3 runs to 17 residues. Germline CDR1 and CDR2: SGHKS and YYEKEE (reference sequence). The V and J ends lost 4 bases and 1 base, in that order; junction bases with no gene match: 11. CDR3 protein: CASSLLASGRGTDTQYF. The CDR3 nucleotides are TGTGCCAGCAGCCTCCTCGCTAGCGGGCGTGGCACAGATACGCAGTATTTT.

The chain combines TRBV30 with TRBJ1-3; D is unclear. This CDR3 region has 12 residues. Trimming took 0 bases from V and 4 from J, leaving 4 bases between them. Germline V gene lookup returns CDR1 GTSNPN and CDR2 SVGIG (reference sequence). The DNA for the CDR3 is TGTGCCTGGAGTGTAGAAGGAAACACCATATATTTT. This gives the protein CAWSVEGNTIYF.

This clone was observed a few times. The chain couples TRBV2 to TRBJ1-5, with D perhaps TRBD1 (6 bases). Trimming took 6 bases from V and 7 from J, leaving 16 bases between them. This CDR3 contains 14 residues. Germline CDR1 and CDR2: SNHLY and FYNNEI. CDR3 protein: CASSQGKSYQPQHF. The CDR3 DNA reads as TGTGCCAGCAGCCAGGGGAAAAGTTACCAGCCCCAGCATTTT.